A selection of T cell receptor beta chains follows, all from one sample in a study of beta chain features in type 1 diabetes. Only in-frame clones appear in the TCRdb table, and some are missing; sequencing was by immunoSEQ multiplex PCR. This table holds 250,000 to 400,000 clones, approximately 15% found once. Sequencing was done on a sample of central memory CD4+ T cells from blood. These receptors were obtained from a man aged 25 to 40 in good health. Both conserved end residues are trimmed from each CDR3. Fields, in order: V gene, CDR3 protein.

TRBV15,ATSRALTGQPLH
TRBV12-5,ASGPGTSGNSETQY
TRBV5-1,ASSFGDTGELF
TRBV7-7,ACSRGSSGVSKETQY
TRBV7-6,AIQQTGELF
TRBV2,ASTLYRDQPQH
TRBV7-2,ASSLNSGAYEQY
TRBV7-8,ANSVWTQY
TRBV7-7,ASSLEAGLSYEQY
TRBV5-5,ASSQVDTGRGGYT
TRBV21-1,ASSKKSAGAQH
TRBV5-6,ASSFAGGAGSEQF
TRBV11-2,ASSLEGSLTDTQY
TRBV10-3,ATRDSGRASDTQY
TRBV29-1,SVEWQNQETQY
TRBV6-6,ASSYLASTDTQY
TRBV11-2,ASSRGPDGYT
TRBV30,AWTQGNQPQH
TRBV10-3,AISDPIAREKRKETQY
TRBV7-2,ASSSLQGGTGELF
TRBV29-1,SVSGGGYNEQF
TRBV10-2,ASSERRELF
TRBV5-1,ASSPSPGQAQETQY
TRBV27,ASSLYNEQF
TRBV4-3,ASRQGQGYNEQF
TRBV19,ASSPGLTDTEAF
TRBV27,ASSLTGEGYNEQF
TRBV6-5,ASSPDIGSPLH
TRBV25-1,ASRPGVNTEAF
TRBV6-5,ASSDRDPNQPQH
TRBV7-9,ASSLSSGGVGPQH
TRBV12-5,ASGLEGHGYT
TRBV6-5,ASRHKGYSPLH